The sequence of this TCR beta chain was determined in a study of blood T cell repertoires in COVID-19. Study summary: Acute and convalescent COVID-19 specimens originated in the United States, Italy and Spain. The analysed material was cDNA or gDNA that came from T cells, B-cell-depleted T cells, or PBMCs.

As handled by the study authors: Amplification of reference gene primers was used by the study to estimate nucleated cell counts. The method was immunoSEQ multiplex PCR; TCRdb's version includes in-frame clones alone and lacks a portion of them. The V and J calls and clone size were taken over from that table, and D and trimming were inferred from the DNA. The sample lists about 280,000 clones, about 85% occurring once. CDR1 and CDR2 (germline): MNHEY, SMNVEV (reference sequence). The CDR3 length is 14 residues. V lost 6 bases, J lost 3 bases, and 8 bases stayed unmatched. Sequencing was carried out using peripheral blood. The chain recombines TRBV27 with TRBJ2-7, with 7 bases fitting TRBD1. The TCR comes from a human donor in a cohort sampled during active COVID-19. The CDR3 nucleotides are TGTGCCAGCAGCCGAGGACAGGTAAACTACGAGCAGTACTTC. Protein product: CASSRGQVNYEQYF.